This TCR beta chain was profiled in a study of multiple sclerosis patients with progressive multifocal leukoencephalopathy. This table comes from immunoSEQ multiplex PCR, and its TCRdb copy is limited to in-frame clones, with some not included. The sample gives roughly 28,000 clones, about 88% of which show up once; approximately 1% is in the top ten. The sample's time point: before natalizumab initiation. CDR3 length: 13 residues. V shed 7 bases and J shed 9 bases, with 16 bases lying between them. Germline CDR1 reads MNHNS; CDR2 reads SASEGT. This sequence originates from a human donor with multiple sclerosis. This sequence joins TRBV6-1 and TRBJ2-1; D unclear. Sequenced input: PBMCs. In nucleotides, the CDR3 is TGTGCCAGCACCCCAGGTAATGGTCTTGAGCAGTTCTTC. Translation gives CASTPGNGLEQFF.